Below, 18 T cell receptor beta chains from the same sample are listed, as sequenced in a study of neurological immune-mediated disorders. Via MiXCR, TCRdb re-called the 5' RACE reads, giving one row per CDR3 protein. The sample shows 95,000 to 150,000 distinct CDR3 sequences, roughly 3.2% of them seen only once. The sequenced sample consisted of PBMCs. The source of these receptors is a woman between 25 and 40 years old with multiple sclerosis.

V gene TRBV12-3 or TRBV12-4 combines with J gene TRBJ1-1; D ambiguous. This CDR3 spans 13 amino acids. With 7 bases removed from V and 5 bases from J, the gap between germline ends came to 14 bases. The CDR3 is CASIFGVGTEAFF. The CDR3 nucleotides are TGTGCCAGCATCTTCGGGGTGGGTACTGAAGCTTTCTTT.

This clonotype was counted at least ten times. The V call is TRBV20-1, the J call TRBJ1-6, with 9 bases identical to TRBD1. Germline V gene lookup returns CDR1 DFQATT and CDR2 SNEGSKA (reference sequence). The CDR3 has 16 amino acids. V shed 5 bases, J shed 6 bases, and the junction held 11 bases outside the gene matches. The CDR3 here is CSAGTGTGRGNSPLHF. As DNA, the CDR3 is TGCAGTGCTGGGACCGGGACAGGGCGGGGTAATTCACCCCTCCACTTT.

This clonotype has ten or more counts. CDR3 loop: CSGAGVRGNEQFF. CDR3 nucleotide sequence: TGCAGTGGGGCTGGCGTCCGAGGGAATGAGCAGTTCTTC. V and J are TRBV20-1 and TRBJ2-1; TRBD2 is a possible D gene (5 bases). Trimming removed 7 bases at V and 7 bases at J, with 17 bases between. The germline CDR1 and CDR2 sequences are DFQATT and SNEGSKA (reference sequence). CDR3 length equals 13 residues.

This clonotype was seen at least ten times. The chain couples TRBV18 to TRBJ1-1; D is undetermined. This CDR3 comprises 12 residues. V shed 3 bases and J shed 6 bases, with 8 bases lying between them. Germline V gene data show CDR1 as KGHSH and CDR2 as LQKENI. The CDR3 is CASSPPLAEAFF. The CDR3 DNA reads TGTGCCAGCTCACCCCCGCTTGCTGAAGCTTTCTTT.

This clonotype was counted at least ten times. This chain joins TRBV20-1 and TRBJ2-3; possibly TRBD1 for D (6 bases). The CDR3 runs 11 residues. Germline loops: CDR1 DFQATT, CDR2 SNEGSKA (reference sequence). This chain's CDR3 is CSGQHTDTQYF. CDR3 coding DNA: TGCAGCGGACAGCACACAGATACGCAGTATTTT.

This clonotype was recorded at least ten times. The chain combines TRBV12-3 or TRBV12-4 with TRBJ1-6; D may be TRBD1 (5 bases). The CDR3 is 15 residues long. Trimming pared 6 bases from V and 11 bases from J, leaving 20 bases between. This chain's CDR3 is CASSPDLGRSTPLHF. The CDR3 DNA is TGTGCCAGCAGCCCGGATCTGGGGCGGTCGACACCCCTCCACTTT.

This clonotype was observed many times. This chain uses TRBV20-1 with TRBJ2-7, with D possibly matching TRBD2 (5 bases). The CDR3 covers 13 residues. V lost 0 bases and J 1 base, leaving 7 bases between the germline ends. The V gene's germline CDR1 is DFQATT and CDR2 SNEGSKA (reference sequence). As DNA, the CDR3 is TGCAGTGCTAGAGAACCGGGGTCCTACGAGCAGTACTTC. Its translation is CSAREPGSYEQYF.

The V and J genes are TRBV10-1 and TRBJ2-2, with 7 bases lining up with TRBD1. V trimming: 8 bases; J trimming: 7 bases; junction bases outside the gene matches: 10. This CDR3 is built from 14 residues. Germline CDR1 and CDR2: WNHNN and SYGVQD (reference sequence). Here the CDR3 DNA reads TGCGCCAGCGGGATGACAGGGAAGGACGGGGAGCTGTTTTTT. Encoded protein: CASGMTGKDGELFF.

This clonotype came up many times. The V call is TRBV14, the J call TRBJ2-7; 7 nucleotides align to TRBD2. This CDR3 is built from 16 residues. Per germline, CDR1 SGHDN and CDR2 FVKESK. Unmatched junction bases numbered 10, after V lost 3 bases and J lost 2 bases. CDR3 in amino acids: CASSQIPGLPTYEQYF. The DNA of the CDR3 is TGTGCCAGCAGCCAGATTCCGGGACTACCAACCTACGAGCAGTACTTC.

This clonotype has ten or more counts. The chain carries TRBV5-1 and TRBJ2-7; TRBD2 might be the D (5 bases). The germline CDR1 and CDR2 sequences are SGHRS and YFSETQ. Deletions cut 5 bases from V and 3 bases from J, with 18 bases between. The CDR3 is 15 residues long. The chain's CDR3 is CASREEVTRIYEQYF. DNA of the CDR3: TGCGCCAGCAGGGAGGAGGTGACAAGAATCTACGAGCAGTACTTC.

This clonotype occurred many times. V usage is TRBV7-9 and J usage is TRBJ2-7; 9 nucleotides line up with TRBD1. This CDR3 region has 16 residues. Germline V gives CDR1 SEHNR, CDR2 FQNEAQ (reference sequence). Losses at the gene ends were 1 base for V and 1 base for J; bases not matched to a gene: 5. The CDR3 sequence: CASSLGRGQGSYEQYF. In DNA, the CDR3 is TGTGCCAGCAGCTTAGGGCGAGGACAGGGGTCCTACGAGCAGTACTTC.

This clonotype was seen many times. This chain links TRBV5-4 with TRBJ2-7, with TRBD1 matching over 9 bases. Per the germline V gene, CDR1 is SGHNT and CDR2 is YYREEE (reference sequence). CDR3 length: 12 residues. Trimming removed 4 bases from V and 5 bases from J; junction bases left unmatched: 1. CDR3 sequence reads: CASSRDRDEQYF. CDR3 coding DNA: TGTGCCAGCAGCCGGGACAGGGACGAGCAGTACTTC.

This clonotype was counted ten times or more. The chain is built from TRBV12-3 or TRBV12-4 and TRBJ1-1, with a weak D call TRBD1 (5 bases). With 3 bases removed from V and 1 base from J, the gap between germline ends came to 9 bases. The CDR3 runs to 14 residues. The CDR3 reads CASSFRQGNTEAFF. The CDR3, as DNA: TGTGCCAGCAGTTTTCGTCAGGGGAACACTGAAGCTTTCTTT.

The sample holds many counts of this clonotype. The V and J genes are TRBV13 and TRBJ2-5; maybe TRBD2 (5 bases). The V and J ends lost 5 bases and 5 bases respectively, with 15 bases between them. The CDR3 totals 14 residues. Germline V gives CDR1 PRHDT, CDR2 FYEKMQ (reference sequence). The CDR3 bases are TGTGCCAGCAGCCCCCCGAAAGAGGGTGAGACCCAGTACTTC. This encodes CASSPPKEGETQYF.

The sample holds many counts of this clonotype. V and J are TRBV7-2 and TRBJ2-7, with D possibly matching TRBD2 (5 bases). Germline loops: CDR1 SGHTA, CDR2 FQGNSA. Trimming removed 4 bases from V and 0 bases from J, with 13 bases in between. The CDR3 is 15 residues long. The CDR3 protein is CASSSATGSSYEQYF. CDR3 coding DNA: TGTGCCAGCAGCTCGGCGACTGGGAGCTCCTACGAGCAGTACTTC.

This clonotype was detected ten times or more. V usage is TRBV7-2 and J usage is TRBJ2-7, with TRBD2 matching over 12 bases. V gave up 2 bases and J gave up 2 bases; unmatched junction bases: 13. The V gene's germline CDR1 is SGHTA and CDR2 FQGNSA. This CDR3 comprises 19 residues. The CDR3 region is CASSLIGLAGGVRPYEQYF. CDR3 DNA sequence: TGTGCCAGCAGCTTAATTGGGCTAGCGGGAGGGGTTCGCCCCTACGAGCAGTACTTC. The whole variable domain, remainder taken from reference TRBV7-2 and TRBJ2-7, is GAGVSQSPSNKVTEKGKDVELRCDPISGHTALYWYRQSLGQGLEFLIYFQGNSAPDKSGLPSDRFSAERTGGSVSTLTIQRTQQEDSAVYLCASSLIGLAGGVRPYEQYFGPGTRLTVT.

This clonotype occurred many times. The CDR3 DNA follows: TGTGCCAGCAGCCAGGGTGTAACAGGGACGGAGACCCAGTACTTC. Protein product: CASSQGVTGTETQYF. This rearrangement joins TRBV3-1 to TRBJ2-5; possible D gene TRBD1, 6 bases. This CDR3 spans 15 amino acids. Between the trimmed V and J ends, which lost 3 bases and 5 bases, there was a span of 16 bases. Looked up from germline, CDR1 is LGHDT and CDR2 is YNNKEL (reference sequence).

This clonotype appeared many times. The chain joins TRBV29-1 to TRBJ1-2; D uncertain. Trimming took 4 bases from V and 7 from J, leaving 10 bases between them. This CDR3 spans 11 amino acids. Germline-derived CDR1 and CDR2 are SQVTM and ANQGSEA. Written as DNA, the CDR3 is TGCAGCGTTGTGGTGGGTGGTGGCTACACCTTC. Its protein product is CSVVVGGGYTF. The full variable domain, in which reference TRBV29-1 and TRBJ1-2 provide the parts outside the CDR3, is SAVISQKPSRDICQRGTSLTIQCQVDSQVTMMFWYRQQPGQSLTLIATANQGSEATYESGFVIDKFPISRPNLTFSTLTVSNMSPEDSSIYLCSVVVGGGYTFGSGTRLTVV.